Listed here are 19 T cell receptor beta chains from one sample, sequenced in a study of T-cell memory formation after mild COVID-19. One entry per CDR3 protein, called by TCRdb with MiXCR from the 5' RACE reads. The sample holds about 440,000 distinct CDR3 sequences, about 19% seen once. The sequencing sample was made of PBMCs or a T cell subset sorted from them (not recorded which). The receptors come from an adult woman who had mild COVID-19 (a few samples of this study predate the infection). Cell type and time point are not known.

The V and J genes are TRBV13 and TRBJ2-3; TRBD2 aligns across 10 bases. The V and J ends lost 5 bases and 4 bases, in that order; junction bases with no gene match: 6. The CDR3 sequence is 15 residues long. CDR1 and CDR2 (germline): PRHDT, FYEKMQ (reference sequence). The CDR3 coding sequence is TGTGCCAGCAGCGAGAGCGGGGGGGCCTCAGATACGCAGTATTTT. Protein product: CASSESGGASDTQYF.

The chain uses TRBV30 and TRBJ2-7; perhaps TRBD1 as D (5 bases). The CDR3 length is 14 residues. The germline gives CDR1 GTSNPN, CDR2 SVGIG (reference sequence). Trimming cost V 0 bases and J 2 bases, with 11 bases left between them. The CDR3 bases are TGTGCCTGGAGTGTACCAGTGGACACCTACGAGCAGTACTTC. The encoded protein is CAWSVPVDTYEQYF.

This clonotype turned up a few times. The V and J genes are TRBV12-3 or TRBV12-4 and TRBJ1-1; possible D gene TRBD1, 6 bases. V lost 1 base and J 6 bases, leaving 12 bases between the germline ends. The CDR3 spans 14 residues. This chain's CDR3 is CASSLGQAQPEAFF. The CDR3 coding sequence is TGTGCCAGCAGTTTAGGACAGGCCCAGCCTGAAGCTTTCTTT.

The chain joins TRBV18 to TRBJ2-7; TRBD1 might be the D (6 bases). The V end was cut by 0 bases, the J end by 6 bases, with 18 bases between. The germline gives CDR1 KGHSH, CDR2 LQKENI. CDR3 size: 16 residues. This CDR3 is CASSPPLGQGRGEQYF. CDR3 nucleotides: TGTGCCAGCTCACCACCTCTGGGGCAGGGGCGAGGCGAGCAGTACTTC. Supplemented by reference TRBV18 and TRBJ2-7, the full variable domain reads NAGVMQNPRHLVRRRGQEARLRCSPMKGHSHVYWYRQLPEEGLKFMVYLQKENIIDESGMPKERFSAEFPKEGPSILRIQQVVRGDSAAYFCASSPPLGQGRGEQYFGPGTRLTVT.

In its sample, this clonotype was seen a few times. The CDR3 bases are TGTGCCAGCAGCTTAGCGTGGCCGTTTTCCTACGAGCAGTACTTC. This sequence encodes CASSLAWPFSYEQYF. This chain uses TRBV7-9 with TRBJ2-7; the D is unclear. Trimming removed 0 bases from V and 1 base from J, with 10 bases in between. The CDR3 spans 15 residues. CDR1 is SEHNR and CDR2 is FQNEAQ in the germline V gene (reference sequence).

The chain employs TRBV7-2 and TRBJ2-7; TRBD2 agrees at 8 bases. This CDR3 region has 14 residues. V was pared by 4 bases and J by 3 bases, with 5 bases of the junction left unmatched. Germline loops: CDR1 SGHTA, CDR2 FQGNSA. The CDR3 spells CASSSGLDVYEQYF. CDR3 nucleotides: TGTGCCAGCAGCTCGGGACTAGATGTCTACGAGCAGTACTTC. Variable domain in full (rest from reference TRBV7-2 and TRBJ2-7): GAGVSQSPSNKVTEKGKDVELRCDPISGHTALYWYRQSLGQGLEFLIYFQGNSAPDKSGLPSDRFSAERTGGSVSTLTIQRTQQEDSAVYLCASSSGLDVYEQYFGPGTRLTVT.

J is TRBJ2-7 and V is TRBV7-8, with D possibly called TRBD1 or TRBD2 (6 bases each). This CDR3 contains 14 residues. V gave up 3 bases and J gave up 2 bases, with 11 bases separating them. Germline values: CDR1 SGHVS, CDR2 FQNEAQ. The CDR3 is CASSFRGGAYEQYF. The CDR3 bases are TGTGCCAGCAGCTTCAGGGGAGGCGCCTACGAGCAGTACTTC. Complete variable domain (other parts from reference TRBV7-8 and TRBJ2-7): GAGVSQSPRYKVAKRGQDVALRCDPISGHVSLFWYQQALGQGPEFLTYFQNEAQLDKSGLPSDRFFAERPEGSVSTLKIQRTQQEDSAVYLCASSFRGGAYEQYFGPGTRLTVT.

This chain joins TRBV28 and TRBJ2-6; D perhaps matches TRBD2 (5 bases). There are 15 residues in the CDR3. Trimming stripped 5 bases from V and 4 bases from J, with 12 bases between. Germline CDR1 reads MDHEN; CDR2 reads SYDVKM. DNA of the CDR3: TGTGCCAGCAGTATCGAGGGTTACGGGGCCAACGTCCTGACTTTC. This gives the protein CASSIEGYGANVLTF.

The rearrangement joins TRBV7-3 to TRBJ1-1, with 10 bases fitting TRBD1. Germline V gene sequence: CDR1 SGHTA, CDR2 FQGTGA. The CDR3 sequence is 13 residues long. V gave up 3 bases and J gave up 8 bases; unmatched junction bases: 3. In nucleotides, the CDR3 is TGTGCCAGCAGCTTCGACAGGGGGCGGGAAGCTTTCTTT. Translating gives CASSFDRGREAFF.

This clonotype was picked up a small number of times. This chain joins TRBV18 and TRBJ2-1, with 14 bases that match TRBD2. Germline V gene lookup returns CDR1 KGHSH and CDR2 LQKENI. The CDR3 totals 16 residues. J gave up 7 bases and V 3 bases, and 5 bases lay outside the gene matches. CDR3 sequence reads: CASSPTSGRAKNEQFF. In DNA form, the CDR3 reads TGTGCCAGCTCACCGACTAGCGGGAGGGCCAAAAATGAGCAGTTCTTC.

The table lists this clonotype with a few counts. The V and J genes are TRBV5-4 and TRBJ2-2; TRBD1 agrees at 7 bases. Germline V gene lookup returns CDR1 SGHNT and CDR2 YYREEE (reference sequence). After removal of 4 bases from V and 2 bases from J, the junction contained 5 bases not matched to a gene. This CDR3 has 15 residues. CDR3 sequence (DNA): TGTGCCAGCAGCGCCCGGGACAGAAACACCGGGGAGCTGTTTTTT. Translation gives CASSARDRNTGELFF. Full variable domain (missing parts from reference TRBV5-4 and TRBJ2-2): ETGVTQSPTHLIKTRGQQVTLRCSSQSGHNTVSWYQQALGQGPQFIFQYYREEENGRGNFPPRFSGLQFPNYSSELNVNALELDDSALYLCASSARDRNTGELFFGEGSRLTVL.

There are a few counts of this clonotype. The chain has TRBV29-1 and TRBJ2-7; 9 bases are a match to TRBD1. The V gene end was trimmed by 6 bases and the J gene end by 3 bases; junction bases not matched to a gene: 6. The CDR3 totals 13 residues. CDR1 SQVTM and CDR2 ANQGSEA come from the germline V gene. The CDR3 protein is CSVLQGANYEQYF. CDR3 DNA sequence: TGCAGCGTGCTACAGGGGGCGAACTACGAGCAGTACTTC.

This chain joins TRBV5-5 and TRBJ2-7, with D perhaps TRBD1 (6 bases). The ends were cut back, 5 bases at V and 4 bases at J, with 19 bases in the middle. Germline CDR1 reads SGHKS; CDR2 reads YYEKEE (reference sequence). The CDR3 consists of 15 residues. The CDR3 nucleotides are TGTGCCAGCAGGGTCCCAAGGCAGGGGCCTTACGAGCAGTACTTC. It specifies CASRVPRQGPYEQYF.

This clonotype was seen only a few times. V and J are TRBV9 and TRBJ2-7; D is unresolved. Trimming stripped 4 bases from V and 3 bases from J, with 14 bases between. CDR1 is SGDLS and CDR2 is YYNGEE in the germline V gene. The CDR3 contains 14 residues. CDR3 coding DNA: TGTGCCAGCAGCTTGGCCCCAATATTCTACGAGCAGTACTTC. Amino acids: CASSLAPIFYEQYF.

CDR3 protein: CASSEAGGNTDTQYF. The DNA of the CDR3 is TGTGCCAGCAGTGAAGCAGGGGGCAACACAGATACGCAGTATTTT. This chain connects TRBV6-1 to TRBJ2-3; TRBD1 matches 7 bases. V shed 0 bases and J 2 bases; nucleotides not matched to a gene: 2. Germline CDR1 is MNHNS and CDR2 is SASEGT. The CDR3 sequence is 15 residues long.

V is TRBV6-5 and J is TRBJ2-2; 13 bases fit TRBD2. Unmatched junction bases numbered 10, after V lost 2 bases and J lost 7 bases. The germline CDR1 and CDR2 sequences are MNHEY and SVGAGI. The CDR3 spans 18 residues. CDR3 loop: CASSYELAGGPINGELFF. The CDR3 nucleotides are TGTGCCAGCAGTTACGAACTAGCGGGAGGGCCCATTAACGGGGAGCTGTTTTTT.

This clonotype appeared a few times. The CDR3 DNA is TGTGCCAGCAGCATTGGACACGGGGAGCAGTTCTTC. It codes for CASSIGHGEQFF. The gene calls are TRBV7-2 and TRBJ2-1; possibly TRBD1 for D (5 bases). This CDR3 is 12 amino acids long. Germline V CDR1 and CDR2: SGHTA, FQGNSA. The V end lost 5 bases, the J end lost 10 bases, and 12 bases lay between the germline ends.

This clonotype was seen a few times. The chain links TRBV12-3 or TRBV12-4 to TRBJ2-2; D is possibly TRBD1 or TRBD2 (6 bases each). Between the trimmed V and J ends, which lost 3 bases and 1 base, there was a span of 12 bases. The CDR3 is made up of 16 amino acids. The CDR3 loop is CASSLNKGGNTGELFF. The CDR3 coding sequence is TGTGCCAGCAGTTTGAATAAGGGGGGGAACACCGGGGAGCTGTTTTTT.

This sequence joins TRBV7-2 and TRBJ2-3; no clear D. V gave up 4 bases and J gave up 0 bases, with 11 bases separating them. Germline values: CDR1 SGHTA, CDR2 FQGNSA. This CDR3 is built from 15 residues. The CDR3 DNA sequence: TGTGCCAGCAGCTCCCTCGGGCATAGCACAGATACGCAGTATTTT. It yields the protein CASSSLGHSTDTQYF. The full variable domain, with the rest looked up from reference TRBV7-2 and TRBJ2-3, is GAGVSQSPSNKVTEKGKDVELRCDPISGHTALYWYRQSLGQGLEFLIYFQGNSAPDKSGLPSDRFSAERTGGSVSTLTIQRTQQEDSAVYLCASSSLGHSTDTQYFGPGTRLTVL.